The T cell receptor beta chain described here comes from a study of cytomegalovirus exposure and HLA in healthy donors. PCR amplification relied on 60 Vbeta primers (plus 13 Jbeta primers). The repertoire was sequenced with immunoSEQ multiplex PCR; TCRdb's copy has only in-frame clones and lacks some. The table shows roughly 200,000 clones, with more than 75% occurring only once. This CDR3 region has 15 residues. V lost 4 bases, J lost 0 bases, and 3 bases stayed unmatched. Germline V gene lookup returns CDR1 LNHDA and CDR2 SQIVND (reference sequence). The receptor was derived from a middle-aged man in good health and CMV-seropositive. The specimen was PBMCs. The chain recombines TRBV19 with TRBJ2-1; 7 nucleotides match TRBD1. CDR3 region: CASSRGTVSYNEQFF. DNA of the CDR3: TGTGCCAGTAGTAGGGGGACAGTCTCCTACAATGAGCAGTTCTTC.